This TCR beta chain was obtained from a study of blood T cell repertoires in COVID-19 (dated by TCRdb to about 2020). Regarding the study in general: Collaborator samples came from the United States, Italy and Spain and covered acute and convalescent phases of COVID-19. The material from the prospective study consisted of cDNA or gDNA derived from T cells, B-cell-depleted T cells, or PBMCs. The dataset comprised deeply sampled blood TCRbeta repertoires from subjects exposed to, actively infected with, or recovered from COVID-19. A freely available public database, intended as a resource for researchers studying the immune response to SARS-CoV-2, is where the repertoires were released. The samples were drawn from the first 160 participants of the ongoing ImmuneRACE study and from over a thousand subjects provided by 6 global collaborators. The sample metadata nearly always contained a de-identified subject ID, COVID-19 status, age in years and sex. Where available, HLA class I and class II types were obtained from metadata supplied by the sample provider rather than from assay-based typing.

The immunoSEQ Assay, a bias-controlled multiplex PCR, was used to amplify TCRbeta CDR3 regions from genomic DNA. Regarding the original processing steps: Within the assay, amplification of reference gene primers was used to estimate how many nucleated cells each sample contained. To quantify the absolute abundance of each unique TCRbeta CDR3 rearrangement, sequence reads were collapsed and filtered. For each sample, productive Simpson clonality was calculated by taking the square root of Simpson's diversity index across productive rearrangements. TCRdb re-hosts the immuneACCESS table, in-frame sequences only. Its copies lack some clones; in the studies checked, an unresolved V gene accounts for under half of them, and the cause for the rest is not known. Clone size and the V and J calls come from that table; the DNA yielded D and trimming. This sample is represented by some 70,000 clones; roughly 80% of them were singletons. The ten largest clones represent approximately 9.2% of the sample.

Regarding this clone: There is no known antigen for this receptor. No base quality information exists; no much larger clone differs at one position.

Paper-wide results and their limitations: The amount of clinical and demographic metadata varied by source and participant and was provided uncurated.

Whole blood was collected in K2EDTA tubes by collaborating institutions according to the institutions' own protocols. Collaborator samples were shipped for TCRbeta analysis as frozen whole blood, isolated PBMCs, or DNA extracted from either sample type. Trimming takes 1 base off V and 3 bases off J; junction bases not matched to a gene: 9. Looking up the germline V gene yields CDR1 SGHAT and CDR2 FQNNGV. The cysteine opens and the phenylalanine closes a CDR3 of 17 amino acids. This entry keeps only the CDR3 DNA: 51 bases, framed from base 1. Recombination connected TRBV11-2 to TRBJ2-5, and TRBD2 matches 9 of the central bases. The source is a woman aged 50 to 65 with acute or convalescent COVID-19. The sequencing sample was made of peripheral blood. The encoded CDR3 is CASSLGGAGGAKETQYF. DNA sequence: TGTGCCAGCAGCTTAGGGGGAGCGGGGGGAGCCAAAGAGACCCAGTACTTC.